The 14 T cell receptor beta chains presented below share a single source sample, sequenced in a study of cytomegalovirus exposure and HLA in healthy donors (dated by TCRdb to about 2017). The method behind the library was the immunoSEQ multiplex PCR assay. For the multiplex PCR, a mixture combining 60 forward primers for TCR Vbeta segments and 13 reverse primers for TCR Jbeta segments was used. The clones in this table, taken by TCRdb from immuneACCESS, are in-frame only. Not every clone is retained; where verified, under half of the shortfall comes from an unresolved V gene, and the cause of the rest is unknown. For this sample the table gives about 85,000 clones, of which under 90% were detected only once. Of the sample, about 32% is held by the ten largest clones. Sequenced input: PBMCs. These receptors were collected from a man in his forties or fifties in good health and CMV-seropositive.

This chain joins TRBV5-1 and TRBJ2-1; D is perhaps TRBD2 (5 bases). The CDR3 runs to 14 residues. Looked up from germline, CDR1 is SGHRS and CDR2 is YFSETQ. Trimming removed 0 bases at V and 9 bases at J, with 13 bases between. CDR3 amino acids: CASSLEASIGEQFF. CDR3 in DNA: TGCGCCAGCAGCTTGGAGGCTAGCATCGGTGAGCAGTTCTTC.

The chain employs TRBV18 and TRBJ2-1, with 7 bases lining up with TRBD2. Trimming cost V 4 bases and J 11 bases; bases outside gene matches: 14. In germline, CDR1 is KGHSH, CDR2 LQKENI. CDR3 length: 15 residues. CDR3 sequence: CASSRGGNPTMQQFF. The CDR3 DNA follows: TGTGCCAGCTCACGGGGAGGGAACCCTACTATGCAGCAGTTCTTC.

This clone was counted only a few times. This rearrangement joins TRBV9 to TRBJ2-7, with 7 bases lining up with TRBD2. Per germline, CDR1 SGDLS and CDR2 YYNGEE. After removal of 0 bases from V and 0 bases from J, the junction contained 9 bases not matched to a gene. The CDR3 has 17 amino acids. The chain's CDR3 is CASSVGLGREISYEQYF. CDR3 coding DNA: TGTGCCAGCAGCGTAGGGTTGGGGCGGGAGATCTCCTACGAGCAGTACTTC.

In this sample, this clone turned up a few times. J is TRBJ1-1 and V is TRBV5-6, with unresolved D. Deletions cut 4 bases from V and 3 bases from J, with 7 bases between. Germline V gene lookup returns CDR1 SGHDT and CDR2 YYEEEE. CDR3 length: 12 amino acids. The CDR3 DNA sequence: TGTGCCAGCAGCCACATTGACACTGAAGCTTTCTTT. Translating gives CASSHIDTEAFF.

The gene calls are TRBV30 and TRBJ1-1; D might be TRBD1 (6 bases). Between the trimmed V and J ends, which lost 4 bases and 7 bases, there was a span of 13 bases. Germline CDR1 and CDR2: GTSNPN and SVGIG (reference sequence). This CDR3 region has 12 residues. This CDR3 reads CAWTDRPGEAFF. The CDR3 coding sequence is TGTGCCTGGACTGACAGGCCGGGTGAAGCTTTCTTT.

This chain connects TRBV19 to TRBJ1-2, with D possibly TRBD1 on 5 matching bases. Trimming removed 3 bases from V and 8 bases from J, with 13 bases in between. Germline-derived CDR1 and CDR2 are LNHDA and SQIVND (reference sequence). This CDR3 comprises 13 residues. The CDR3 sequence: CASSMRGVQGYTF. The CDR3 DNA reads as TGTGCCAGTAGTATGCGGGGGGTTCAGGGCTACACCTTC.

V and J are TRBV30 and TRBJ1-1; D is perhaps TRBD1 (6 bases). Germline lookup yields CDR1 GTSNPN and CDR2 SVGIG (reference sequence). Trimming cost V 4 bases and J 1 base, with 10 bases left between them. The CDR3 contains 13 residues. The CDR3 is CAWTRGGNTEAFF. The DNA of the CDR3 is TGTGCCTGGACTAGGGGGGGGAACACTGAAGCTTTCTTT.

The chain has TRBV5-1 and TRBJ2-2; D is perhaps TRBD1 (5 bases). The CDR3 is made up of 12 amino acids. The germline V gene has CDR1 SGHRS and CDR2 YFSETQ. Trimming cost V 4 bases and J 6 bases, with 7 bases left between them. The CDR3 DNA reads TGCGCCAGCAGCCCAGGGTCCGGGGAGCTGTTTTTT. The encoded protein is CASSPGSGELFF.

The chain has TRBV19 and TRBJ1-2, with D perhaps TRBD1 (6 bases). The CDR3 spans 15 residues. V was trimmed by 4 bases and J by 2 bases, leaving 14 bases between them. In germline, CDR1 is LNHDA, CDR2 SQIVND (reference sequence). The CDR3 region has the DNA TGTGCCAGTAGTAAGGTCCGGCAGGGGAACTATGGCTACACCTTC. Its translation is CASSKVRQGNYGYTF.

This chain connects TRBV11-2 to TRBJ2-1; TRBD2 agrees at 7 bases. V dropped 5 bases and J dropped 9; count of bases not matched to a gene: 7. The CDR3 runs to 13 residues. CDR1 SGHAT and CDR2 FQNNGV come from the germline V gene. CDR3 sequence (DNA): TGTGCCAGCAGCCTCGGACTAGTGGGTGAGCAGTTCTTC. This encodes CASSLGLVGEQFF.

The V and J genes are TRBV19 and TRBJ1-3, with D possibly matching TRBD1 (5 bases). CDR1 and CDR2 from the germline V gene are LNHDA and SQIVND (reference sequence). The CDR3 totals 13 residues. V lost 10 bases and J 0 bases, leaving 10 bases between the germline ends. The chain's CDR3 is CATGQHSGNTIYF. CDR3 in DNA: TGTGCCACCGGACAACACTCTGGAAACACCATATATTTT. Full variable domain (remainder filled in from reference TRBV19 and TRBJ1-3): DGGITQSPKYLFRKEGQNVTLSCEQNLNHDAMYWYRQDPGQGLRLIYYSQIVNDFQKGDIAEGYSVSREKKESFPLTVTSAQKNPTAFYLCATGQHSGNTIYFGEGSWLTVV.

This chain joins TRBV7-2 and TRBJ2-3; no definite D call. Looked up from germline, CDR1 is SGHTA and CDR2 is FQGNSA. With 5 bases removed from V and 2 bases from J, the gap between germline ends came to 14 bases. The CDR3 is 15 residues long. The CDR3 is CASSPRGTYTDTQYF. CDR3 coding DNA: TGTGCCAGCAGCCCCAGAGGAACTTACACAGATACGCAGTATTTT.

The chain carries TRBV29-1 and TRBJ1-1, with D maybe TRBD1 (6 bases). Trimming removed 0 bases from V and 1 base from J, with 9 bases in between. The CDR3 consists of 14 residues. Germline V gene data show CDR1 as SQVTM and CDR2 as ANQGSEA. In DNA, the CDR3 is TGCAGCGTTGAAGACGGACAGTGGAACACTGAAGCTTTCTTT. This codes for CSVEDGQWNTEAFF.

V usage is TRBV6-1 and J usage is TRBJ2-5, with a tentative D call TRBD1 (6 bases). The J call may be wrong; the DNA end is better matched by TRBJ2-7. The germline CDR1 and CDR2 sequences are MNHNS and SASEGT. CDR3 length: 14 residues. CDR3 sequence reads: CASSPQGNAYEQYF. The CDR3 DNA is TGTGCCAGCAGTCCCCAGGGGAACGCCTACGAGCAGTACTTC.